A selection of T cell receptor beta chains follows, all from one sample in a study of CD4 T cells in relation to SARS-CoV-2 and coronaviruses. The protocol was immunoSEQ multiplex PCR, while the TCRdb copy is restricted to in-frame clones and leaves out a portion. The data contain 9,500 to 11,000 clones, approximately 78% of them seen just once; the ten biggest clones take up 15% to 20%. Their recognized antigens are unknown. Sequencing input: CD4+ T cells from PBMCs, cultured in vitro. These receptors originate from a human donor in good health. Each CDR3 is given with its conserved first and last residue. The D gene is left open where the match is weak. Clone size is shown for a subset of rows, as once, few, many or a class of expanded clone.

CDR3: CASSRPYRGVHEQYF; DNA: TGTGCCAGCAGCCGACCATACAGGGGGGTCCACGAGCAGTACTTC; J: TRBJ2-7; V: TRBV13; size: NA; D: TRBD1
CDR3: CASSVGDKGLEAFF; DNA: TGTGCCAGTAGTGTCGGGGATAAAGGGTTAGAAGCTTTCTTT; J: TRBJ1-1; V: TRBV19; size: NA; D: NA
CDR3: CASSSRWARGLTNTIYF; DNA: TGTGCCAGCAGTTCGCGATGGGCCAGGGGGTTAACAAACACCATATATTTT; J: TRBJ1-3; V: TRBV27; size: NA; D: TRBD1
CDR3: CASSLGSGVGYGYTF; DNA: TGCGCCAGCAGCTTGGGTTCGGGAGTCGGGTATGGCTACACCTTC; J: TRBJ1-2; V: TRBV5-1; size: NA; D: NA
CDR3: CAISSGETQYF; DNA: TGTGCCATCAGTTCCGGGGAGACCCAGTACTTC; J: TRBJ2-5; V: TRBV10-3; size: NA; D: NA
CDR3: CASSLGAGGPSHEQYF; DNA: TGTGCCAGCAGTTTAGGGGCGGGAGGGCCTTCCCACGAGCAGTACTTC; J: TRBJ2-7; V: TRBV28; size: NA; D: TRBD2
CDR3: CASSLGPRGNEKLFF; DNA: TGTGCCAGCTCACTTGGGCCGCGGGGTAATGAAAAACTGTTTTTT; J: TRBJ1-4; V: TRBV18; size: NA; D: NA
CDR3: CASRLTGASTDTQYF; DNA: TGCGCCAGCAGACTGACAGGGGCTAGCACAGATACGCAGTATTTT; J: TRBJ2-3; V: TRBV5-1; size: NA; D: TRBD1
CDR3: CASSSFGEQYF; DNA: TGTGCCAGTAGTTCTTTTGGTGAGCAGTACTTC; J: TRBJ2-7; V: TRBV19; size: NA; D: NA
CDR3: CASGEGGAYQYF; DNA: TGTGCTAGTGGTGAGGGGGGGGCCTACCAGTACTTC; J: TRBJ2-4; V: TRBV12-5; size: NA; D: NA
CDR3: CASSQVGRGMGTQYF; DNA: TGCGCCAGCAGCCAAGTAGGCAGGGGGATGGGGACCCAGTACTTC; J: TRBJ2-5; V: TRBV4-1; size: once; D: TRBD1
CDR3: CASSQLWYNEQFF; DNA: TGTGCCAGCTCGCAATTGTGGTACAATGAGCAGTTCTTC; J: TRBJ2-1; V: TRBV7-2; size: NA; D: NA
CDR3: CASSERSRDGPLSSYNEQFF; DNA: TGCGCCAGCAGCGAGAGATCTCGGGACGGTCCCCTCAGCTCCTACAATGAGCAGTTCTTC; J: TRBJ2-1; V: TRBV5-1; size: once; D: NA
CDR3: CACMGGKGSYEQYF; DNA: TGTGCCTGCATGGGAGGAAAGGGGTCCTACGAGCAGTACTTC; J: TRBJ2-7; V: TRBV30; size: NA; D: NA
CDR3: CASSPSGFGGRNGYTF; DNA: TGTGCCAGTAGCCCCAGTGGTTTTGGGGGGCGGAATGGCTACACCTTC; J: TRBJ1-2; V: TRBV19; size: NA; D: NA
CDR3: CASSLAGGQGAGYTF; DNA: TGCGCCAGCAGCTTGGCCGGTGGACAGGGGGCTGGCTACACCTTC; J: TRBJ1-2; V: TRBV5-1; size: NA; D: TRBD1
CDR3: CASSHRAGLNTEAFF; DNA: TGCGCCAGCAGCCATCGGGCAGGGTTGAACACTGAAGCTTTCTTT; J: TRBJ1-1; V: TRBV4-1; size: NA; D: NA
CDR3: CASSVAPAGANVLTF; DNA: TGTGCCAGCAGCGTAGCCCCAGCTGGGGCCAACGTCCTGACTTTC; J: TRBJ2-6; V: TRBV9; size: NA; D: NA
CDR3: CASSVTGVYGNEQYF; DNA: TGTGCCAGCAGTGTCACAGGGGTTTACGGTAACGAGCAGTACTTC; J: TRBJ2-7; V: TRBV27; size: NA; D: TRBD1
CDR3: CASSLAFNNHGYTF; DNA: TGTGCCAGCAGCTTAGCGTTTAACAATCATGGCTACACCTTC; J: TRBJ1-2; V: TRBV7-2; size: once; D: NA
CDR3: CASNLGTSSGANVLTF; DNA: TGCGCCAGCAATTTAGGCACTAGCTCTGGGGCCAACGTCCTGACTTTC; J: TRBJ2-6; V: TRBV5-1; size: NA; D: NA
CDR3: CASSFLQDTQYF; DNA: TGTGCCAGCAGCTTTCTACAAGATACGCAGTATTTT; J: TRBJ2-3; V: TRBV11-2; size: NA; D: NA
CDR3: CASSQETQYF; DNA: TGTGCCAGCTCACAAGAGACCCAGTACTTC; J: TRBJ2-5; V: TRBV18; size: NA; D: NA
CDR3: CASSSGQVNQPQHF; DNA: TGTGCCAGCAGCTCGGGACAGGTTAATCAGCCCCAGCATTTT; J: TRBJ1-5; V: TRBV7-8; size: NA; D: TRBD1
CDR3: CASSQDIRGEEAFF; DNA: TGTGCCAGCAGCCAAGATATTCGGGGCGAGGAAGCTTTCTTT; J: TRBJ1-1; V: TRBV4-2; size: few; D: NA
CDR3: CASSLEAGLPKPLHF; DNA: TGTGCCAGCAGCTTGGAAGCCGGGCTTCCTAAACCCCTCCACTTT; J: TRBJ1-6; V: TRBV5-4; size: NA; D: NA
CDR3: CASSAGQGARGYTF; DNA: TGTGCCAGCAGCGCCGGACAGGGCGCACGGGGCTACACCTTC; J: TRBJ1-2; V: TRBV9; size: NA; D: TRBD1
CDR3: CASSVSRGGGGADTQYF; DNA: TGTGCCAGCAGCGTATCCCGCGGGGGAGGCGGTGCAGATACGCAGTATTTT; J: TRBJ2-3; V: TRBV9; size: few; D: TRBD2
CDR3: CASTTGQYQETQYF; DNA: TGTGCCAGCACCACCGGACAGTACCAAGAGACCCAGTACTTC; J: TRBJ2-5; V: TRBV2; size: NA; D: NA
CDR3: CASRPAGTDGKAFF; DNA: TGTGCCAGTAGGCCTGCCGGGACAGACGGAAAAGCTTTCTTT; J: TRBJ1-1; V: TRBV19; size: NA; D: TRBD1